Listed below are T cell receptor beta chains from one sample, sequenced in a study of blood T cell repertoires in COVID-19. The protocol was immunoSEQ multiplex PCR, while the TCRdb copy is restricted to in-frame clones and leaves out a portion. The sample lists about 400,000 clones, over 75% occurring once. The sample comprised PBMCs or T cells enriched from blood (not recorded which). These receptors originate from a woman aged 35 to 49 with acute COVID-19. Each CDR3 is given with its conserved first and last residue. A D gene is named only where the DNA matches it firmly. Some rows have no size entry. The others give once, few or many, or a class for an expanded clone.

cdr3_aa,cdr3_nt,j_call,clone_size,v_call,d_call
CARMDRTDTQYF,TGTGCCAGGATGGACAGGACAGATACGCAGTATTTT,TRBJ2-3,.,TRBV2,TRBD1
CASSLGRADTIYF,TGTGCCAGCAGCTTGGGGCGCGCGGACACCATATATTTT,TRBJ1-3,.,TRBV5-8,.
CASSHWTGRNSPLHF,TGTGCCAGCAGCCACTGGACAGGGCGGAATTCACCCCTCCACTTT,TRBJ1-6,.,TRBV3-1/TRBV3-2,TRBD1
CASSTGDRVSSPLHF,TGTGCCAGTAGTACGGGGGACAGGGTGAGTTCACCCCTCCACTTT,TRBJ1-6,.,TRBV19,TRBD1
CASSPLRGLVNTEAFF,TGTGCCAGCTCACCGTTAAGGGGGCTGGTGAACACTGAAGCTTTCTTT,TRBJ1-1,.,TRBV18,TRBD1
CASGQAMNTEAFF,TGTGCCAGTGGACAGGCGATGAACACTGAAGCTTTCTTT,TRBJ1-1,.,TRBV19,TRBD1
CASSPATNTGELFF,TGTGCCAGCTCACCGGCCACGAACACCGGGGAGCTGTTTTTT,TRBJ2-2,.,TRBV18,.
CASSSEATNEKLFF,TGCGCCAGCAGCTCAGAAGCAACTAATGAAAAACTGTTTTTT,TRBJ1-4,.,TRBV5-1,.
CAISEPGQVSGNTIYF,TGTGCCATCAGCGAACCGGGACAGGTCTCTGGAAACACCATATATTTT,TRBJ1-3,once,TRBV10-3,TRBD1
CASSIDSGGAGNEQFF,TGTGCCAGTAGTATAGACAGCGGGGGGGCCGGAAATGAGCAGTTCTTC,TRBJ2-1,.,TRBV19,TRBD2
CASSRQAANEKLFF,TGTGCCAGCAGTCGACAGGCTGCTAATGAAAAACTGTTTTTT,TRBJ1-4,.,TRBV6-5,.
CASSVGRGADTQYF,TGTGCCAGCAGCGTAGGCAGGGGAGCAGATACGCAGTATTTT,TRBJ2-3,.,TRBV9,.
CASRWDMAPQYF,TGTGCCAGCAGGTGGGACATGGCGCCCCAGTACTTC,TRBJ2-5,once,TRBV2,.
CATSWTGDSNQPQHF,TGTGCCACCAGCTGGACAGGGGATAGCAATCAGCCCCAGCATTTT,TRBJ1-5,.,TRBV15,TRBD1
CASSTRQGASPLHF,TGTGCCAGCAGTACCAGACAGGGGGCTTCACCCCTCCACTTT,TRBJ1-6,few,TRBV27,TRBD1
CASSEVGGYFQPQHF,TGTGCCAGCAGTGAAGTTGGAGGGTACTTCCAGCCCCAGCATTTT,TRBJ1-5,.,TRBV6-1,.
CASSRSAGGNYEQYF,TGTGCCAGCAGTCGATCCGCAGGGGGCAACTACGAGCAGTACTTC,TRBJ2-7,.,TRBV6-6,TRBD1
CASIRWGGTEAFF,TGTGCCAGCATCCGGTGGGGGGGGACTGAAGCTTTCTTT,TRBJ1-1,.,TRBV12-3/TRBV12-4,.
CASSEAWGEREKLFF,TGTGCCAGCAGTGAAGCGTGGGGGGAGAGGGAAAAACTGTTTTTT,TRBJ1-4,few,TRBV6-1,.
CAIRTGQGNSPLHF,TGTGCCATCAGGACGGGACAGGGTAATTCACCCCTCCACTTT,TRBJ1-6,few,TRBV10-3,TRBD1
CASSTRTGSYEQYF,TGTGCCAGCAGTACGAGGACAGGTTCCTACGAGCAGTACTTC,TRBJ2-7,.,TRBV6-5,TRBD1
CASSQIQSPRNEQFF,TGTGCCAGCAGCCAAATACAGTCCCCAAGGAATGAGCAGTTCTTC,TRBJ2-1,.,TRBV3-1/TRBV3-2,.
CASSQAGLAKDTQYF,TGCGCCAGCAGCCAAGCGGGACTAGCTAAGGATACGCAGTATTTT,TRBJ2-3,.,TRBV4-1,TRBD2
CATSRDRGQGFYEQYF,TGTGCCACCAGCAGAGATCGGGGACAGGGGTTTTACGAGCAGTACTTC,TRBJ2-7,.,TRBV15,TRBD1
CTSRPIPGTGLGYTF,TGCACCAGCAGACCCATCCCCGGGACAGGGCTAGGCTACACCTTC,TRBJ1-2,once,TRBV1,.
CASSYKAGRSPLHF,TGTGCCAGCAGTTACAAGGCAGGAAGATCACCCCTCCACTTT,TRBJ1-6,.,TRBV6-2/TRBV6-3,.
CAWSVSDGTEAFF,TGTGCCTGGAGTGTATCAGACGGGACTGAAGCTTTCTTT,TRBJ1-1,.,TRBV30,.
CASSLWAGLSTEAFF,TGTGCCAGCAGCTTGTGGGCGGGGTTGAGCACTGAAGCTTTCTTT,TRBJ1-1,.,TRBV5-4,.